Following are 8 T cell receptor beta chains from one sample sequenced in a study of cytomegalovirus exposure and HLA in healthy donors. A multiplex PCR was run with 60 Vbeta primers and 13 Jbeta primers. Clones were sequenced by immunoSEQ multiplex PCR, and TCRdb holds only the in-frame ones, with some missing. The sample shows approximately 160,000 clones, 70% to 75% of them seen only once. Sequences were obtained from PBMCs. The receptors originated from a man aged 18 to 30 in good health and CMV-seropositive.

This clone occurred a few times. The V gene is TRBV5-1, the J gene TRBJ1-3, with D unresolved. The V end lost 0 bases, the J end lost 3 bases, and 13 bases lay between the germline ends. The CDR3 totals 16 residues. Germline V lookup: CDR1 SGHRS, CDR2 YFSETQ. CDR3 nucleotide sequence: TGCGCCAGCAGCTTGGCCGGCAGCCGGGGTGGAAACACCATATATTTT. Its translation is CASSLAGSRGGNTIYF.

The rearrangement joins TRBV29-1 to TRBJ2-3; 12 bases map to TRBD1. CDR1 and CDR2 from the germline V gene are SQVTM and ANQGSEA. V was pared by 4 bases and J by 5 bases, with 4 bases of the junction left unmatched. This CDR3 contains 14 residues. CDR3 region: CSVAGDRGQDTQYF. Here the CDR3 DNA reads TGCAGCGTTGCTGGGGACAGGGGGCAAGATACGCAGTATTTT.

The rearrangement joins TRBV7-9 to TRBJ2-6; D is possibly TRBD1 (6 bases). The CDR3 contains 17 residues. The V end was cut by 5 bases, the J end by 0 bases, with 14 bases between. Germline values: CDR1 SEHNR, CDR2 FQNEAQ (reference sequence). The CDR3 region has the DNA TGTGCCAGCAGCCTACCCGGACAGACCTCTGGGGCCAACGTCCTGACTTTC. As protein: CASSLPGQTSGANVLTF.

The chain uses TRBV4-2 and TRBJ1-1, with D possibly being TRBD1 (6 bases). CDR1 is LGHNA and CDR2 is YNFKEQ in the germline V gene. The V and J ends lost 2 bases and 6 bases respectively, with 13 bases between them. The CDR3 spans 14 residues. The CDR3 nucleotides read TGTGCCAGCAGCCAACCGACAGGAGGCTCTGAAGCTTTCTTT. Its translation: CASSQPTGGSEAFF.

The chain joins TRBV5-6 to TRBJ1-1; 8 bases map to TRBD1. This CDR3 has 15 residues. The ends lost 1 base at V and 1 base at J; junction bases unmatched: 3. Germline-derived CDR1 and CDR2 are SGHDT and YYEEEE. CDR3 sequence reads: CASSLLTGANTEAFF. DNA of the CDR3: TGTGCCAGCAGCTTGCTGACAGGGGCGAACACTGAAGCTTTCTTT.

CDR3 in DNA: TGCGCCAGCAGCCCGGGTGGCGGGAGGTCTTACGAGCAGTACGTC. It specifies CASSPGGGRSYEQYV. The V call is TRBV5-1, the J call TRBJ2-7, with 8 nucleotides matching TRBD2. Looked up from germline, CDR1 is SGHRS and CDR2 is YFSETQ. The junction had 10 bases not matched to a gene; V was cut back by 4 bases and J by 4 bases. This CDR3 region has 15 residues.

V usage is TRBV6-6 and J usage is TRBJ1-2, with 9 bases aligning to TRBD1. Losses at the gene ends were 6 bases for V and 5 bases for J; bases not matched to a gene: 4. This CDR3 comprises 13 residues. Germline lookup yields CDR1 MNHNY and CDR2 SVGAGI (reference sequence). CDR3 DNA sequence: TGTGCCAGCAGCCAGGGACAGGGTTATGGCTACACCTTC. This translates into CASSQGQGYGYTF.

V is TRBV5-4 and J is TRBJ1-1; D may be TRBD1 (5 bases). CDR1 is SGHNT, CDR2 YYREEE, per germline (reference sequence). The CDR3 consists of 15 residues. Trimming removed 4 bases at V and 0 bases at J, with 13 bases between. In DNA, the CDR3 is TGTGCCAGCAGCCGTTCGTGGGGCCTGAACACTGAAGCTTTCTTT. Encoded protein: CASSRSWGLNTEAFF.